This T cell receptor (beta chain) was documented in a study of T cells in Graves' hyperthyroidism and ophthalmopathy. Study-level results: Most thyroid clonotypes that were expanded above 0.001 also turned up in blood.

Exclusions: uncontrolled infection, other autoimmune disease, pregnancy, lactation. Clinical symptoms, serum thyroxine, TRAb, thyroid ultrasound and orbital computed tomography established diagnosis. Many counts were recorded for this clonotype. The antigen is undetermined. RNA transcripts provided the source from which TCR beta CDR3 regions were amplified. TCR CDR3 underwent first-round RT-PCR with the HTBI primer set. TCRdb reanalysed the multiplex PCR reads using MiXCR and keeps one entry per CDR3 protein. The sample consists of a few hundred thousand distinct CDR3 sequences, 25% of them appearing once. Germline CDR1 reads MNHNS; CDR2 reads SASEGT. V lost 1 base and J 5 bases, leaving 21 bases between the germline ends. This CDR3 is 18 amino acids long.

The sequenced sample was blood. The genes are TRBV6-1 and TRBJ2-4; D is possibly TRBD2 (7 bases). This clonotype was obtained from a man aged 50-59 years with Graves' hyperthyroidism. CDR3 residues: CASSEVGGGGGEENIQYF. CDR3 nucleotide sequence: TGTGCCAGCAGTGAAGTAGGGGGTGGAGGGGGGGAGGAAAACATTCAGTACTTC.